These 6 T cell receptor beta chains originate from one sample sequenced in a study of graft-versus-host responses after intestinal transplantation. Which antigens these TCRs recognize remains unknown. This table comes from immunoSEQ multiplex PCR, and its TCRdb copy is limited to in-frame clones, with some not included. The table records approximately 97,000 clones, 91% of them present only once. This specimen was unstimulated CD4+ T cells sorted from spleen or lymph node cells, taken before transplant. The receptors come from a human donor who was the organ donor for an intestinal transplant.

The chain joins TRBV5-1 to TRBJ2-6, with 7 positions matching TRBD1. V lost 7 bases and J lost 0; bases outside the gene matches: 10. The CDR3 covers 17 residues. Germline CDR1 reads SGHRS; CDR2 reads YFSETQ. Here the CDR3 reads CASSTTGPISGANVLTF. The DNA of the CDR3 is TGCGCCAGCTCAACGACAGGGCCCATCTCTGGGGCCAACGTCCTGACTTTC.

This rearrangement joins TRBV9 to TRBJ1-2; D remains unclear. This CDR3 comprises 15 residues. V gave up 4 bases and J gave up 2 bases, with 15 bases separating them. Germline loops: CDR1 SGDLS, CDR2 YYNGEE. The CDR3 loop is CASSPQSAPNYGYTF. Written as DNA, the CDR3 is TGTGCCAGCAGCCCACAGTCCGCACCGAACTATGGCTACACCTTC. Combining the CDR3 with reference TRBV9 and TRBJ1-2 gives the whole variable domain DSGVTQTPKHLITATGQRVTLRCSPRSGDLSVYWYQQSLDQGLQFLIQYYNGEERAKGNILERFSAQQFPDLHSELNLSSLELGDSALYFCASSPQSAPNYGYTFGSGTRLTVV.

This rearrangement joins TRBV27 to TRBJ2-3; D perhaps matches TRBD2 (7 bases). The ends were cut back, 7 bases at V and 1 base at J, with 15 bases in the middle. The germline CDR1 and CDR2 sequences are MNHEY and SMNVEV (reference sequence). The CDR3 length is 15 residues. DNA for the CDR3: TGTGCCAGCATCCACAGGGCGGGGGGCACAGATACGCAGTATTTT. Encoded protein: CASIHRAGGTDTQYF.

The chain has TRBV19 and TRBJ2-7; 8 bases agree with TRBD1. Germline CDR1 is LNHDA and CDR2 is SQIVND (reference sequence). The CDR3 consists of 16 residues. V lost 5 bases to trimming and J lost 1 base; unmatched junction nucleotides: 10. The CDR3 protein is CASSSTGQGRSYEQYF. CDR3 nucleotides: TGTGCCAGTAGTTCGACCGGACAGGGACGGTCCTACGAGCAGTACTTC.

The chain is built from TRBV2 and TRBJ1-5; D is ambiguous. CDR3 size: 14 residues. CDR1 and CDR2 from the germline V gene are SNHLY and FYNNEI. V lost 5 bases and J lost 1, with 9 bases in between. CDR3 in DNA: TGTGCCAGCAGTCGCATACTCAGCAATCAGCCCCAGCATTTT. Translated: CASSRILSNQPQHF.

The chain couples TRBV4-3 to TRBJ1-5; D is undetermined. There are 17 residues in the CDR3. The V gene lost 0 bases and the J gene lost 3 bases, with 15 bases spanning the gap. In germline, CDR1 is LGHNA, CDR2 YSLEER. CDR3 region: CASSQEWAVTHNQPQHF. The CDR3 DNA reads as TGCGCCAGCAGCCAAGAGTGGGCCGTGACGCACAATCAGCCCCAGCATTTT.